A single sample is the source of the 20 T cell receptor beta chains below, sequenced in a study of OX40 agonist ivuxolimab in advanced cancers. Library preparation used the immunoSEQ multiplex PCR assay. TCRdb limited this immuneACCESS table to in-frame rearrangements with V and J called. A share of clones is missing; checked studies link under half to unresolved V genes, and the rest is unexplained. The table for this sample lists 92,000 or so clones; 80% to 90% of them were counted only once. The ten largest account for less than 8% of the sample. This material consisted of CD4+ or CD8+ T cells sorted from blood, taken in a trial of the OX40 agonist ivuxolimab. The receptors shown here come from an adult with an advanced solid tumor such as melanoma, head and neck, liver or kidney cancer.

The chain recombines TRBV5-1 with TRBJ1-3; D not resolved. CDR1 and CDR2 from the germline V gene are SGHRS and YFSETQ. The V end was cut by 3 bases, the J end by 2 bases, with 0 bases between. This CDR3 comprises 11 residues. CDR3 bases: TGCGCCAGCAGCTCTGGAAACACCATATATTTT. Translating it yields CASSSGNTIYF.

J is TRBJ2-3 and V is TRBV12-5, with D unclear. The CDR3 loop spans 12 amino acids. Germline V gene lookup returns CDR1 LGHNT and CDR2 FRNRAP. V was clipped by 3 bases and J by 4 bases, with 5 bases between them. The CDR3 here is CASGFVADTQYF. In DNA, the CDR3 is TGTGCTAGTGGTTTCGTGGCAGATACGCAGTATTTT.

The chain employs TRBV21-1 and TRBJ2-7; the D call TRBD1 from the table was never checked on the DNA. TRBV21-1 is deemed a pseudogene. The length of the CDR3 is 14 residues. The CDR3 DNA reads TGTGCCAGCAGCAATAAGGGGGCAGGTGGGGAGCAGTACTTC. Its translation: CASSNKGAGGEQYF.

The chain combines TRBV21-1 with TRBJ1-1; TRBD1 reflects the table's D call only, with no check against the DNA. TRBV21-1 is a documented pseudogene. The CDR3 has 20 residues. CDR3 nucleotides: TGTGCCAGCAGCAAAGCCCTACGAGACAGGGCTTATTTCATGAACACTGAAGCTTTCTTT. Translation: CASSKALRDRAYFMNTEAFF.

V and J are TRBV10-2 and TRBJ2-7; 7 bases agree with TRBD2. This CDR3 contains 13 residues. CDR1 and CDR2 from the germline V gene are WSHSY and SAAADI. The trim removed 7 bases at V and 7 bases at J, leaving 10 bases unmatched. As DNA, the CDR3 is TGCGCCAGCAAGGGCGCGGGAGTAGGAGAGCAGTACTTC. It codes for CASKGAGVGEQYF.

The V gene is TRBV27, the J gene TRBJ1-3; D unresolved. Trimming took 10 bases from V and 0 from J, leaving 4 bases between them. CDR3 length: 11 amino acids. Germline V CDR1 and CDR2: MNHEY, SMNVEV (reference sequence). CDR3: CATLSGNTIYF. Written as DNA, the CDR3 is TGTGCCACCCTCTCTGGAAACACCATATATTTT.

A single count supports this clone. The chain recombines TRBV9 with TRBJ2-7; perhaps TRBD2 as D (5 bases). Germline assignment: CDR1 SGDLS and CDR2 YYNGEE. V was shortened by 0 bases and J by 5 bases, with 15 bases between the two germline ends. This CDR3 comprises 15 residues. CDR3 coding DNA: TGTGCCAGCAGCGTAGGGGATGTAGCGTCCCACGAGCAGTACTTC. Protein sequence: CASSVGDVASHEQYF.

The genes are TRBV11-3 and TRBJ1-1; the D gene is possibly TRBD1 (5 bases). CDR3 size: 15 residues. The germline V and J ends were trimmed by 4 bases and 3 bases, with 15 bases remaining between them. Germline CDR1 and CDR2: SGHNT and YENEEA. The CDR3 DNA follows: TGTGCCAGCAGCTCCCGAGGACATGAGCACACTGAAGCTTTCTTT. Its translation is CASSSRGHEHTEAFF. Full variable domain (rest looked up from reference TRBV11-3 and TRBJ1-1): EAGVVQSPRYKIIEKKQPVAFWCNPISGHNTLYWYLQNLGQGPELLIRYENEEAVDDSQLPKDRFSAERLKGVDSTLKIQPAELGDSAVYLCASSSRGHEHTEAFFGQGTRLTVV.

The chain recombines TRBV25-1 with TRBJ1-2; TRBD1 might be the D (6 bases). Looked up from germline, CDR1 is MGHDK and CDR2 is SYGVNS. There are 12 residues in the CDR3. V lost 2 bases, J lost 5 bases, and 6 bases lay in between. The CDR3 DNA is TGTGCCAGCAGTGAACAGGGGTATGGCTACACCTTC. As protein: CASSEQGYGYTF.

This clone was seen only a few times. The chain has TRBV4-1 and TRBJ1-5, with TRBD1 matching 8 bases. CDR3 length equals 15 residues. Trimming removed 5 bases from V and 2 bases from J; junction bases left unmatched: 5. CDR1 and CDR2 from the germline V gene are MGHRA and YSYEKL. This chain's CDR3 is CASSSGGYRNQPQHF. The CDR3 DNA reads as TGCGCCAGCAGCTCAGGGGGCTACCGCAATCAGCCCCAGCATTTT.

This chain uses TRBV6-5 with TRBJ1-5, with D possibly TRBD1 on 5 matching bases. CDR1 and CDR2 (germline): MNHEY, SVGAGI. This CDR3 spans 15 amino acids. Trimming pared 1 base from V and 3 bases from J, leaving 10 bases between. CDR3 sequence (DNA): TGTGCCAGCAGTTACTTGGGACCGATCAATCAGCCCCAGCATTTT. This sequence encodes CASSYLGPINQPQHF.

DNA for the CDR3: TGTGCCAGCGCCCCCACCGGGACAGGGAATGAAAAACTGTTTTTT. Translated, it gives CASAPTGTGNEKLFF. The chain recombines TRBV5-6 with TRBJ1-4, with 9 bases fitting TRBD1. The CDR3 contains 15 residues. Germline trimming cut 7 bases from V and 5 bases from J; bases unmatched to any gene: 9. Germline values: CDR1 SGHDT, CDR2 YYEEEE.

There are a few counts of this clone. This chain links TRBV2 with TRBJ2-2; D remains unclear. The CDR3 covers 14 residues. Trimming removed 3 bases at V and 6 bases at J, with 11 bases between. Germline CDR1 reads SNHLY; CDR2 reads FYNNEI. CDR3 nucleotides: TGTGCCAGCAGTGATTATGGCGTCGCCGGGGAGCTGTTTTTT. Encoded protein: CASSDYGVAGELFF. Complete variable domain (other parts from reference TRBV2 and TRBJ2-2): EPEVTQTPSHQVTQMGQEVILRCVPISNHLYFYWYRQILGQKVEFLVSFYNNEISEKSEIFDDQFSVERPDGSNFTLKIRSTKLEDSAMYFCASSDYGVAGELFFGEGSRLTVL.

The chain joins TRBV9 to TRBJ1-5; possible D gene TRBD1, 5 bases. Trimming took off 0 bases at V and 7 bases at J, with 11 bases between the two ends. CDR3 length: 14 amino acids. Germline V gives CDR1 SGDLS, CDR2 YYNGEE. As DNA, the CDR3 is TGTGCCAGCAGCGTAGCGGGGGTAGGGCAGCCCCAGCATTTT. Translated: CASSVAGVGQPQHF.

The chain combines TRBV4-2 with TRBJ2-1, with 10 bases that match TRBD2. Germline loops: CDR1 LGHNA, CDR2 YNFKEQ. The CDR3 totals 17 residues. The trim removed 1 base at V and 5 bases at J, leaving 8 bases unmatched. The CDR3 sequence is CASSQGLAGRGDNEQFF. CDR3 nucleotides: TGTGCCAGCAGCCAAGGACTAGCGGGCCGGGGGGACAATGAGCAGTTCTTC.

As DNA, the CDR3 is TGCGCCAGCAGTTACCGGACAGGCAACCAAGAGACCCAGTACTTC. It encodes CASSYRTGNQETQYF. V gene TRBV5-1 combines with J gene TRBJ2-5; 7 nucleotides line up with TRBD1. J lost 0 bases, V lost 5 bases, and 7 bases had no gene match. CDR3 length: 15 amino acids. The germline gives CDR1 SGHRS, CDR2 YFSETQ.

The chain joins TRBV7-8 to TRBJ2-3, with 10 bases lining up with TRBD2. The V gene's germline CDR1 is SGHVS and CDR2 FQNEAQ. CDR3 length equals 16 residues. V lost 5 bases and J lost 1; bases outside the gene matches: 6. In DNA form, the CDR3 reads TGTGCCAGCAGCGCCAGGACTAGCGGTCGCACAGATACGCAGTATTTT. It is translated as CASSARTSGRTDTQYF.

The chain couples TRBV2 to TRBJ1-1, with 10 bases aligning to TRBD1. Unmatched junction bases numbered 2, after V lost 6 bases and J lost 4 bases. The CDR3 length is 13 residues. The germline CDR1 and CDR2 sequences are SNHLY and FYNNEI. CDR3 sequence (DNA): TGTGCCAGCAGCCGACAGGGGGCCACTGAAGCTTTCTTT. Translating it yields CASSRQGATEAFF.

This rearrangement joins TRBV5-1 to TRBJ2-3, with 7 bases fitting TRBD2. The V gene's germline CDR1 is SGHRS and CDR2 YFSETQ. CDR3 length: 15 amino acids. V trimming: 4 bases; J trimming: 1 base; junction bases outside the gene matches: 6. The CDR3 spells CASSPWGGGTDTQYF. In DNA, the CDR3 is TGCGCCAGCAGCCCGTGGGGAGGGGGCACAGATACGCAGTATTTT. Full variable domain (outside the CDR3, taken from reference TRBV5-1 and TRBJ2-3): KAGVTQTPRYLIKTRGQQVTLSCSPISGHRSVSWYQQTPGQGLQFLFEYFSETQRNKGNFPGRFSGRQFSNSRSEMNVSTLELGDSALYLCASSPWGGGTDTQYFGPGTRLTVL.

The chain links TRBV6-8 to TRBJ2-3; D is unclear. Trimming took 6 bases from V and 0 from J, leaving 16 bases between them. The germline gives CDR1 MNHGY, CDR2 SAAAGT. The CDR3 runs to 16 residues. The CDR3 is CASRQQIVLSTDTQYF. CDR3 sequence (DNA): TGTGCCAGCAGACAACAGATAGTATTGAGCACAGATACGCAGTATTTT.